This TCR beta chain came from a study of blood T cell repertoires in COVID-19. For the study at large: The United States, Italy and Spain provided the acute and convalescent COVID-19 samples. PBMCs, B-cell-depleted T cells, or T cells provided the cDNA or gDNA that made up the material.

Seattle patient enrollment occurred during active infection, with longitudinal follow-up thereafter. This clone occurred once. CDR3 size: 16 residues. Trimming cost V 5 bases and J 1 base, with 13 bases left between them. Germline V gene lookup returns CDR1 SGHRS and CDR2 YFSETQ. Under the authors' procedure: Researchers report that nucleated cell counts were estimated from reference gene primer amplification. TCRdb keeps only in-frame clones here, not all; method: immunoSEQ multiplex PCR. Clonal size and the V and J genes are those of that table, whereas D and trimming came from the DNA. The sample holds about 150,000 clones; approximately 86% are singletons and the top ten take 0.58%.

This rearrangement joins TRBV5-1 to TRBJ2-6; the D gene is possibly TRBD2 (6 bases). This clonotype was obtained from a man aged 55 to 69 with COVID-19, enrolled during active disease. The sequencing sample was made of peripheral blood. The CDR3 bases are TGCGCCAGCAGTTCAGGGACTGCGTCTGGGGCCAACGTCCTGACTTTC. Protein sequence: CASSSGTASGANVLTF. Drawing the rest from reference TRBV5-1 and TRBJ2-6, the complete variable domain is KAGVTQTPRYLIKTRGQQVTLSCSPISGHRSVSWYQQTPGQGLQFLFEYFSETQRNKGNFPGRFSGRQFSNSRSEMNVSTLELGDSALYLCASSSGTASGANVLTFGAGSRLTVL.